Given below is one T cell receptor beta chain in context. In the original workflow: Amplification with reference gene primers provided the estimates of nucleated cell counts. This table comes from immunoSEQ multiplex PCR, and its TCRdb copy is limited to in-frame clones, with some not included. That table supplies the V and J calls and clone size; D and trimming were determined from the DNA. The sample shows around 81,000 clones, approximately 86% of them seen only once. Germline assignment: CDR1 MNHEY and CDR2 SVGAGI. CDR3 length: 12 amino acids. With V trimmed by 6 bases and J by 10 bases, 3 bases remained unmatched. This record belongs to a study of blood T cell repertoires in COVID-19. Study details: There were acute and convalescent COVID-19 samples, and they came from the United States, Italy and Spain. The cDNA or gDNA used as material had been derived from T cells, B-cell-depleted T cells, or PBMCs.

The V call is TRBV6-5, the J call TRBJ2-3; 11 nucleotides line up with TRBD2. Sequenced: peripheral blood. This clonotype was sampled from a woman aged 55-69 years with acute or convalescent COVID-19. The CDR3 bases are TGTGCCAGCAGCCTGGGACTAGCGGCGCAGTATTTT. Translated: CASSLGLAAQYF.